Reported below is one T cell receptor (beta chain). This clonotype was recorded many times. Its specific antigen is unknown. It has no much larger one-base neighbor in the sample; base qualities were not kept. This beta chain is an off-target read within a library intended for alpha chains, so its frequency means little. These data originate in a study of spatial heterogeneity in lung cancer (dated by TCRdb to between 2018 and 2021). Notes on the research overall: More beta-chain than alpha-chain transcripts were consistently detected, likely reflecting higher beta-chain transcript abundance. In the raw uncorrected reads, each unique combination of TCR and UMI appeared on average more than ten times. TCR transcript counts in tumor regions correlated strongly with a T cell transcriptional module score from matched bulk RNA-seq. In non-small cell lung cancer, the study made a quantitative comparison of TCR alpha and beta repertoires among multiple tumor regions, matched nontumor lung and blood. At surgery, 220 tumor regions, 63 to 70 matched nontumor lung samples and some 54 PBMC samples were TCR-sequenced for both alpha and beta chains. TCR repertoire features were related to nonsynonymous mutation counts determined by whole-exome sequencing of tumor tissue. General conclusions and limits of the study: TCR-seq was estimated to cover only approximately 6.6% of tumor T cells for alpha chains and approximately 13% for beta chains. The count of ubiquitous expanded TCRs correlated with the count of ubiquitous nonsynonymous mutations, and the count of regional expanded TCRs correlated with the count of regional nonsynonymous mutations. The number of expanded intratumoral alpha and beta TCRs correlated with the tumor nonsynonymous mutation count. Confirming at a functional level the hypothesis that regional TCRs recognize regional mutations was considered to require additional single-cell paired TCR alpha and beta sequencing.

From its cysteine to its phenylalanine, the CDR3 spans 14 amino acids. The only DNA kept is the CDR3, 42 bases in frame from the first base. Via the germline V gene, CDR1 is ENHRY and CDR2 SYGVKD. Trimmed from V: 6 bases; trimmed from J: 5 bases; junction bases lacking a gene match: 5. The sample's time point label, decoded: sample taken at primary tumor resection. The donors were more than 60 patients from the lung TRACERx cohort who had early-stage, untreated non-small cell lung cancer. TCR sequencing used whole RNA extracted from tumor and nontumor lung tissue, or from cryopreserved PBMC samples, without cell sorting. A patient was chosen for TCR sequencing only when enough RNA was available from at least two tumor regions. Before being selected, tumor and adjacent nontumor lung specimens were reviewed by a lung pathologist. The library was generated by 5' RACE. Sequenced on a NextSeq 500. The TCR library protocol attached a unique molecular identifier to each TCR cDNA molecule to allow correction of PCR and sequencing errors. In the authors' own workflow: Decombinator tools were used for TCR identification, UMI-based error correction and CDR3 extraction. Expanded TCRs were defined as those above a frequency of 2 per 1,000, corresponding to the top 1% of the tumor frequency distribution. Expanded tumor TCRs statistically deemed absent (corrected P<0.05) from at least one tumor region were classed as regional, and all other expanded tumor TCRs were classed as ubiquitous. Each repertoire was subsampled 100 times to 5,000 TCRs, after which Renyi diversity was computed with the R vegan package. To build CDR3 similarity networks, amino acid triplet string-kernel similarity was used, and CDR3s were connected when their pairwise similarity was above 0.82. In-frame beta chains were kept once TCRdb had trimmed the public reads at Q25 with fastp and called clones with MiXCR. Rows with one shared CDR3 protein collapse into an entry with the most common genes and DNA. TCRdb, not the original authors, processed these V and J calls. The sample yields thousands of distinct CDR3 sequences; around 15% were counted once. Roughly 13% of the sample is in the top ten clones.

The origin of this receptor is a male donor with early-stage non-small cell lung cancer. This sample comprised lung tumor tissue, obtained at surgery. The chain joins TRBV10-3 to TRBJ2-1; TRBD2 fits 9 bases in the junction. In nucleotides, the sequence is TGTGCCATCAGGGCTAGCGGGAACAACAATGAGCAGTTCTTC. Protein translation: CAIRASGNNNEQFF.